Listed here is a single TCR beta chain. Assay used: immunoSEQ multiplex PCR; TCRdb lists only in-frame clones, some missing. The sample consists of more than 400,000 clones, around 90% of them appearing once. The sample is drawn from a study of blood T cell repertoires in COVID-19. Overall study: Samples of COVID-19 (acute and convalescent) were obtained from the United States, Italy and Spain. In each case, the material was cDNA or gDNA derived from T cells, B-cell-depleted T cells, or PBMCs.

This CDR3 has 13 amino acids. Deletions cut 6 bases from V and 2 bases from J, with 11 bases between. The germline V gene has CDR1 KGHSH and CDR2 LQKENI. Participants were aged about 18 to 95 years, lived in 20 to 25 US areas, and enrolled virtually. Sequencing was done on a sample of PBMCs or T cells enriched from blood (not recorded which). The receptor was derived from a woman younger than 35 who had recovered from COVID-19. This chain connects TRBV18 to TRBJ2-7; perhaps TRBD1 as D (6 bases). The CDR3 sequence: CASSRGGPYEQYF. The CDR3 DNA reads TGTGCCAGCTCCAGAGGGGGTCCCTACGAGCAGTACTTC.